Each of the 32 T cell receptor beta chains below was sequenced from the same sample in a study of STAT5B mutations in CD4+ large granular lymphocyte leukemia. Profiling relied on immunoSEQ multiplex PCR, and the TCRdb table lists in-frame clones only, not all of them. The sample carries around 32,000 clones, under 85% recorded once. The sample was CD4+ T cells from blood buffy coats. Receptors were obtained from a human donor in good health.

The chain is built from TRBV19 and TRBJ1-4, with 10 positions matching TRBD1. This CDR3 is built from 15 residues. Trimming cost V 8 bases and J 6 bases; bases outside gene matches: 9. Looked up from germline, CDR1 is LNHDA and CDR2 is SQIVND (reference sequence). The CDR3 coding sequence is TGTGCCAGTGAAGGGGGACAGGGGCCCCATGAAAAACTGTTTTTT. Its protein is CASEGGQGPHEKLFF.

The chain is built from TRBV11-2 and TRBJ1-5; D might be TRBD1 (6 bases). Germline CDR1 is SGHAT and CDR2 is FQNNGV. V shed 1 base and J shed 4 bases, with 11 bases lying between them. CDR3 length equals 15 residues. The CDR3 sequence: CASSLGPQGNQPQHF. The CDR3, as DNA: TGTGCCAGCAGCTTAGGTCCACAGGGTAATCAGCCCCAGCATTTT.

The chain's CDR3 is CASSHTQTGGNTIYF. Written as DNA, the CDR3 is TGTGCCAGCAGCCATACACAAACGGGAGGAAACACCATATATTTT. The V and J genes are TRBV7-9 and TRBJ1-3; no definite D call. The CDR3 extends over 15 amino acids. CDR1 SEHNR and CDR2 FQNEAQ come from the germline V gene (reference sequence). V was shortened by 5 bases and J by 4 bases, with 15 bases between the two germline ends.

The V gene is TRBV4-1, the J gene TRBJ2-1, with 14 bases matching TRBD2. The germline gives CDR1 MGHRA, CDR2 YSYEKL. The CDR3 is made up of 20 amino acids. V dropped 3 bases and J dropped 0; count of bases not matched to a gene: 10. The CDR3 region has the DNA TGCGCCAGCAGCCATCTCGGACTAGCGGGGGGCCCAAGCTCCTACAATGAGCAGTTCTTC. It yields the protein CASSHLGLAGGPSSYNEQFF.

This chain links TRBV19 with TRBJ2-1; perhaps TRBD2 as D (5 bases). The germline gives CDR1 LNHDA, CDR2 SQIVND (reference sequence). V was pared by 9 bases and J by 0 bases, with 12 bases between. The CDR3 totals 14 residues. CDR3 sequence reads: CARPPGSSYNEQFF. In nucleotides, the CDR3 is TGTGCCAGACCGCCTGGGAGCTCCTACAATGAGCAGTTCTTC.

This chain uses TRBV7-9 with TRBJ1-2; TRBD1 matches 8 bases. The CDR3 loop spans 12 amino acids. Germline V lookup: CDR1 SEHNR, CDR2 FQNEAQ (reference sequence). J gave up 5 bases and V 5 bases, and 1 base lay outside the gene matches. The CDR3 sequence is CASSRDRYGYTF. CDR3 DNA: TGTGCCAGCAGCCGGGACAGGTATGGCTACACCTTC. Complete variable domain (other parts from reference TRBV7-9 and TRBJ1-2): DTGVSQNPRHKITKRGQNVTFRCDPISEHNRLYWYRQTLGQGPEFLTYFQNEAQLEKSRLLSDRFSAERPKGSFSTLEIQRTEQGDSAMYLCASSRDRYGYTFGSGTRLTVV.

The chain is built from TRBV5-1 and TRBJ2-1; 7 bases map to TRBD1. There are 18 residues in the CDR3. After removal of 0 bases from V and 0 bases from J, the junction contained 9 bases not matched to a gene. The V gene's germline CDR1 is SGHRS and CDR2 YFSETQ. The CDR3 region has the DNA TGCGCCAGCAGCTTGGACAGGGGTACGATTCTCTCCTACAATGAGCAGTTCTTC. This sequence encodes CASSLDRGTILSYNEQFF.

This clone was detected once. CDR3 region: CASSATTMGEGVVYEQYF. The CDR3 DNA sequence: TGTGCCAGCAGCGCAACTACTATGGGTGAGGGAGTAGTGTACGAGCAGTACTTC. The V gene is TRBV9, the J gene TRBJ2-7, with D perhaps matching TRBD2 (5 bases). The V end lost 3 bases, the J end lost 4 bases, and 26 bases lay between the germline ends. Looked up from germline, CDR1 is SGDLS and CDR2 is YYNGEE. The CDR3 loop spans 18 amino acids.

The V and J genes are TRBV9 and TRBJ2-5, with TRBD2 matching 7 bases. The V segment lost 0 bases and the J segment 4 bases; nucleotides outside the gene matches: 6. In germline, CDR1 is SGDLS, CDR2 YYNGEE. CDR3 size: 15 residues. The chain's CDR3 is CASSVVGTGGETQYF. The CDR3 DNA reads TGTGCCAGCAGCGTAGTTGGGACGGGAGGAGAGACCCAGTACTTC.

This rearrangement joins TRBV18 to TRBJ2-3, with D perhaps TRBD2 (5 bases). Germline CDR1 is KGHSH and CDR2 is LQKENI. V lost 3 bases, J lost 6 bases, and 19 bases lay in between. CDR3 length: 16 amino acids. The DNA for the CDR3 is TGTGCCAGCTCACCTCTAGGACTTCCTAAAGGGGATACGCAGTATTTT. Translating it yields CASSPLGLPKGDTQYF.

This clone was seen more than once but under ten times. This sequence joins TRBV30 and TRBJ1-1; 7 bases align to TRBD1. CDR1 and CDR2 (germline): GTSNPN, SVGIG (reference sequence). This CDR3 contains 15 residues. V was pared by 5 bases and J by 5 bases, with 14 bases of the junction left unmatched. The CDR3 DNA reads TGTGCCTGGCGGCCCAGCGAATACAGGGGAACTGAAGCTTTCTTT. This codes for CAWRPSEYRGTEAFF.

The V call is TRBV9, the J call TRBJ2-7, with D perhaps matching TRBD2 (6 bases). This CDR3 is 16 amino acids long. Germline V gene lookup returns CDR1 SGDLS and CDR2 YYNGEE. Trimming shortened V by 4 bases and J by 1 base, and 18 bases separated the two germline ends. CDR3 protein: CASSPWGVSGSYEQYF. The CDR3 region has the DNA TGTGCCAGCAGCCCTTGGGGGGTTTCGGGGTCCTACGAGCAGTACTTC.

This chain links TRBV6-6 with TRBJ1-5, with a weak D call TRBD1 (5 bases). CDR3 length: 13 amino acids. Germline V gives CDR1 MNHNY, CDR2 SVGAGI (reference sequence). V was shortened by 7 bases and J by 5 bases, with 12 bases between the two germline ends. The CDR3 DNA reads as TGTGCCAGCACGTGGGGGGGAGATCAGCCCCAGCATTTT. It encodes CASTWGGDQPQHF.

CDR3 residues: CASSLGRGTSTDTQYF. CDR3 bases: TGTGCCAGCAGCTTAGGGCGGGGAACTAGCACAGATACGCAGTATTTT. The chain combines TRBV11-1 with TRBJ2-3, with TRBD2 as a possible D gene (6 bases). The germline CDR1 and CDR2 sequences are SGHAT and FQDESV (reference sequence). V lost 1 base, J lost 0 bases, and 11 bases lay in between. This CDR3 has 16 amino acids. The full variable domain, its missing parts supplied by reference TRBV11-1 and TRBJ2-3, is EAEVAQSPRYKITEKSQAVAFWCDPISGHATLYWYRQILGQGPELLVQFQDESVVDDSQLPKDRFSAERLKGVDSTLKIQPAELGDSAMYLCASSLGRGTSTDTQYFGPGTRLTVL.

The rearrangement links TRBV6-1 to TRBJ1-2; 8 bases match TRBD1. V was clipped by 8 bases and J by 2 bases; unmatched bases: 4. Germline CDR1 MNHNS, CDR2 SASEGT. The CDR3 spans 13 residues. The CDR3 is CASGTGGNYGYTF. CDR3 bases: TGTGCCAGCGGCACAGGGGGAAACTATGGCTACACCTTC.

The chain combines TRBV19 with TRBJ2-3, with 10 bases that match TRBD1. V lost 8 bases to trimming and J lost 6 bases; unmatched junction nucleotides: 5. CDR3 length equals 13 residues. CDR1 and CDR2 (germline): LNHDA, SQIVND (reference sequence). The DNA of the CDR3 is TGTGCCAGTCGGGACAGGGGAGCGGATACGCAGTATTTT. This sequence encodes CASRDRGADTQYF.

J is TRBJ2-1 and V is TRBV2, with 8 bases that match TRBD2. V trimming: 7 bases; J trimming: 7 bases; junction bases outside the gene matches: 6. There are 13 residues in the CDR3. Germline values: CDR1 SNHLY, CDR2 FYNNEI. The CDR3 DNA follows: TGTGCCAGCACTGGACTAGCAGGGAATGAGCAGTTCTTC. Amino acids: CASTGLAGNEQFF. The complete variable domain, with remaining parts taken from reference TRBV2 and TRBJ2-1, reads EPEVTQTPSHQVTQMGQEVILRCVPISNHLYFYWYRQILGQKVEFLVSFYNNEISEKSEIFDDQFSVERPDGSNFTLKIRSTKLEDSAMYFCASTGLAGNEQFFGPGTRLTVL.

CDR3 residues: CASSGTGDSYEQYF. The CDR3 DNA reads as TGTGCCAGCAGCGGGACAGGGGATTCCTACGAGCAGTACTTC. V gene TRBV9 combines with J gene TRBJ2-7, with 9 bases that match TRBD1. Germline values: CDR1 SGDLS, CDR2 YYNGEE. The CDR3 extends over 14 amino acids. The trim removed 3 bases at V and 1 base at J, leaving 2 bases unmatched.

This sequence joins TRBV6-5 and TRBJ1-5; D ambiguous. Trimming cost V 0 bases and J 9 bases, with 12 bases left between them. The CDR3 sequence is 14 residues long. Germline assignment: CDR1 MNHEY and CDR2 SVGAGI. CDR3: CASSYSNGRGPQHF. The CDR3, as DNA: TGTGCCAGCAGTTACTCGAACGGACGGGGGCCCCAGCATTTT.

The V gene is TRBV2, the J gene TRBJ1-5; D might be TRBD1 (5 bases). Trimming stripped 4 bases from V and 2 bases from J, with 9 bases between. Germline lookup yields CDR1 SNHLY and CDR2 FYNNEI. The CDR3 runs to 14 residues. CDR3 in DNA: TGTGCCAGCAGTGTAGGGACGGGCAATCAGCCCCAGCATTTT. It translates to CASSVGTGNQPQHF.

V is TRBV10-2 and J is TRBJ2-7; 8 nucleotides match TRBD1. Looked up from germline, CDR1 is WSHSY and CDR2 is SAAADI. Trimming cost V 8 bases and J 6 bases; bases outside gene matches: 9. The CDR3 consists of 13 residues. CDR3 amino acids: CASGGQGASEQYF. CDR3 in DNA: TGCGCCAGCGGAGGACAGGGTGCCTCCGAGCAGTACTTC.

V and J are TRBV29-1 and TRBJ1-2; possibly TRBD1 for D (5 bases). The length of the CDR3 is 12 residues. Germline V gene sequence: CDR1 SQVTM, CDR2 ANQGSEA. With 7 bases removed from V and 0 bases from J, the gap between germline ends came to 9 bases. CDR3 in amino acids: CSGGDPNYGYTF. The CDR3, as DNA: TGCAGCGGAGGGGATCCTAACTATGGCTACACCTTC.

The CDR3 here is CATSRDGGTEAFF. CDR3 DNA: TGTGCCACCAGCAGAGATGGGGGCACTGAAGCTTTCTTT. The genes are TRBV15 and TRBJ1-1; a weak D match, TRBD1 (5 bases). This CDR3 has 13 amino acids. The V gene's germline CDR1 is LNHNV and CDR2 YYDKDF (reference sequence). Trimming took 0 bases from V and 4 from J, leaving 6 bases between them.

This clone was counted a few times. The rearrangement links TRBV30 to TRBJ1-1; D ambiguous. Deletions cut 5 bases from V and 0 bases from J, with 10 bases between. This CDR3 is built from 13 residues. Germline V lookup: CDR1 GTSNPN, CDR2 SVGIG (reference sequence). CDR3 sequence (DNA): TGTGCCTGGGGTAAAACGATGAACACTGAAGCTTTCTTT. This sequence encodes CAWGKTMNTEAFF.

This clone was observed a few times. The chain combines TRBV27 with TRBJ1-5; TRBD1 aligns across 7 bases. The CDR3 is 20 residues long. Trimming at V came to 2 bases and at J to 0 bases, leaving 16 bases not matched to a gene. Per germline, CDR1 MNHEY and CDR2 SMNVEV (reference sequence). DNA of the CDR3: TGTGCCAGCAGTTTAGCCTTAGTGGGACAGCGCTACTATAGCAATCAGCCCCAGCATTTT. Translating it yields CASSLALVGQRYYSNQPQHF.

The chain is built from TRBV6-5 and TRBJ2-2, with TRBD1 identical over 8 bases. CDR1 and CDR2 from the germline V gene are MNHEY and SVGAGI. The CDR3 has 15 amino acids. J was trimmed by 3 bases and V by 5 bases; bases with no gene match: 5. CDR3 residues: CASSPPTGDTGELFF. For the CDR3, the DNA is TGTGCCAGCAGTCCCCCGACAGGGGACACCGGGGAGCTGTTTTTT.

In this sample, this clone turned up once. This chain joins TRBV5-1 and TRBJ2-5; TRBD2 might be the D (6 bases). CDR1 and CDR2 from the germline V gene are SGHRS and YFSETQ. CDR3 size: 14 residues. V was cut by 0 bases and J by 5 bases, with 11 bases left in between. The CDR3 loop reads CASSLGRESETQYF. CDR3 nucleotide sequence: TGCGCCAGCAGCTTGGGGCGGGAATCTGAGACCCAGTACTTC.

In regard to this clone: One end of the junction does not line up with germline, which may come from a read error. Other DNA sequences in this sample translate to the same CDR3. V usage is TRBV5-1 and J usage is TRBJ1-5, with D possibly matching TRBD1 (5 bases). This CDR3 comprises 13 residues. Germline lookup yields CDR1 SGHRS and CDR2 YFSETQ. The chain's CDR3 is CASSLSTDQPQHF. CDR3 DNA sequence: TGCGCCAGCAGCCTCTCGACAGATCAGCCACAGCATTTT.

The chain recombines TRBV30 with TRBJ1-5; perhaps TRBD1 as D (6 bases). Trimming shortened V by 5 bases and J by 6 bases, and 11 bases separated the two germline ends. CDR1 is GTSNPN and CDR2 is SVGIG in the germline V gene (reference sequence). This CDR3 comprises 12 residues. The CDR3 reads CAWGTGFQPQHF. In nucleotides, the CDR3 is TGTGCCTGGGGAACAGGGTTTCAGCCCCAGCATTTT.

A single count supports this clone. This chain uses TRBV11-2 with TRBJ2-7, with a weak D call TRBD1 (5 bases). The germline V gene has CDR1 SGHAT and CDR2 FQNNGV. Trimming pared 3 bases from V and 4 bases from J, leaving 10 bases between. The CDR3 is 13 residues long. CDR3 sequence: CASSLTDQYEQYF. CDR3 DNA sequence: TGTGCCAGCAGCTTGACAGACCAGTACGAGCAGTACTTC.

The chain combines TRBV6-1 with TRBJ2-2, with TRBD2 matching over 9 bases. The ends lost 1 base at V and 4 bases at J; junction bases unmatched: 4. The CDR3 has 16 residues. The germline V gene encodes CDR1 MNHNS and CDR2 SASEGT. The CDR3, as DNA: TGTGCCAGCAGTGAAGGGAGCGGGGGGTTCACCGGGGAGCTGTTTTTT. Translation gives CASSEGSGGFTGELFF.

The chain is built from TRBV4-1 and TRBJ1-4; no definite D call. This CDR3 is built from 17 residues. Trimming left V 0 bases short and J 0 bases short, with 11 bases between. Germline CDR1 and CDR2: MGHRA and YSYEKL. The CDR3 protein is CASSQERQAATNEKLFF. The CDR3 nucleotides are TGCGCCAGCAGCCAAGAACGGCAGGCAGCAACTAATGAAAAACTGTTTTTT.